Listed below are T cell receptor beta chains from one sample, sequenced in a study of blood T cell repertoires in COVID-19. Assay used: immunoSEQ multiplex PCR; TCRdb lists only in-frame clones, some missing. The sample has about 66,000 clones; about 86% are singletons. The sample was peripheral blood. All receptors derive from a middle-aged man with active COVID-19. CDR3s include the opening cysteine and the closing phenylalanine or tryptophan. Each record gives: clone size, CDR3 length, V gene, D gene, J gene, CDR3 protein, CDR3 DNA. The D gene is left open where the match is weak. Clone size is stated in some rows and not others, as once, few, many or a class when expanded.

few,14,TRBV29-1,.,TRBJ1-1,CSVTETQGNTEAFF,TGCAGCGTTACCGAGACACAGGGGAACACTGAAGCTTTCTTT
.,16,TRBV6-6,.,TRBJ2-5,CASSYFTGVPQETQYF,TGTGCCAGCAGTTATTTTACAGGAGTCCCCCAAGAGACCCAGTACTTC
.,16,TRBV28,TRBD2,TRBJ2-1,CASSLLTSGGYNEQFF,TGTGCCAGCAGTTTATTAACTAGCGGGGGCTACAATGAGCAGTTCTTC
.,14,TRBV5-6,.,TRBJ2-5,CASSGRDFQETQYF,TGTGCCAGCAGCGGCCGGGACTTTCAAGAGACCCAGTACTTC
.,14,TRBV5-4,.,TRBJ2-2,CASSLSVTTAELFF,TGTGCCAGCAGCTTGTCAGTAACTACCGCGGAGCTGTTTTTT
.,12,TRBV29-1,TRBD1,TRBJ2-1,CSVWTGWNEQFF,TGCAGCGTTTGGACAGGGTGGAATGAGCAGTTCTTC
.,13,TRBV30,TRBD2,TRBJ2-3,CAWGGGWTDTQYF,TGTGCCTGGGGCGGGGGTTGGACAGATACGCAGTATTTT
.,15,TRBV5-1,TRBD2,TRBJ2-2,CASSPGLVNTGELFF,TGCGCCAGCAGCCCAGGACTAGTGAACACCGGGGAGCTGTTTTTT
.,13,TRBV6-5,TRBD1,TRBJ1-2,CASIGRGLHGYTF,TGTGCCAGCATAGGCAGGGGGCTTCATGGCTACACCTTC
.,15,TRBV18,TRBD1,TRBJ1-2,CASSRDGTDRAGYTF,TGTGCCAGCTCACGTGATGGGACTGACAGGGCCGGCTACACCTTC
.,14,TRBV6-2/TRBV6-3,.,TRBJ1-5,CASSYSGGNQPQHF,TGTGCCAGCAGTTACTCAGGGGGCAATCAGCCCCAGCATTTT
few,15,TRBV19,TRBD1,TRBJ1-6,CASSIQGAANSPLHF,TGTGCCAGTAGTATACAGGGGGCAGCTAATTCACCCCTCCACTTT
.,14,TRBV19,.,TRBJ2-2,CASSMTWEFGELFF,TGTGCCAGTAGTATGACCTGGGAGTTCGGGGAGCTGTTTTTT
few,14,TRBV7-3,.,TRBJ1-1,CASSLQGGDTEAFF,TGTGCCAGCAGCTTACAGGGAGGCGACACTGAAGCTTTCTTT
.,12,TRBV20-1,.,TRBJ1-1,CSASGPNTEAFF,TGCAGTGCTAGTGGTCCTAACACTGAAGCTTTCTTT
.,14,TRBV5-4,.,TRBJ1-1,CASSPPGLNTEAFF,TGTGCCAGCAGCCCACCTGGCCTGAACACTGAAGCTTTCTTT
.,16,TRBV9,TRBD2,TRBJ2-1,CASSSYGVAGGNEQFF,TGTGCCAGCAGCTCTTATGGGGTAGCGGGGGGGAATGAGCAGTTCTTC
.,14,TRBV18,.,TRBJ1-2,CASSRQASLYGYTF,TGTGCCAGCTCACGGCAGGCGTCTCTATATGGCTACACCTTC
.,16,TRBV9,TRBD2,TRBJ2-1,CASSVGLAGGFDEQFF,TGTGCCAGCAGCGTCGGACTAGCGGGAGGATTCGATGAGCAGTTCTTC
.,12,TRBV6-5,TRBD1,TRBJ1-2,CASQGGPEGYTF,TGTGCCAGCCAGGGGGGACCGGAAGGCTACACCTTC
once,16,TRBV23-1,.,TRBJ1-3,CASSQTLDNSGNTIYF,TGCGCCAGCAGTCAAACCCTGGACAACTCTGGAAACACCATATATTTT
few,16,TRBV15,.,TRBJ1-2,CATSPGGTPANYGYTF,TGTGCCACCAGCCCGGGGGGGACACCGGCTAACTATGGCTACACCTTC
.,13,TRBV7-9,.,TRBJ2-5,CASSLGSGETQYF,TGTGCCAGCAGCTTAGGTTCGGGGGAGACCCAGTACTTC
.,14,TRBV30,TRBD1,TRBJ1-1,CAWGHRQGVTEAFF,TGTGCCTGGGGGCATCGACAGGGAGTCACTGAAGCTTTCTTT
.,17,TRBV4-1,.,TRBJ1-5,CASSQDYGEISNQPQHF,TGCGCCAGCAGCCAAGACTACGGGGAAATAAGCAATCAGCCCCAGCATTTT
.,17,TRBV5-1,TRBD1,TRBJ2-2,CASTPWGGQGAAGELFF,TGCGCCAGCACCCCCTGGGGGGGACAGGGGGCTGCCGGGGAGCTGTTTTTT